This record concerns one T cell receptor (beta chain) sequence. This sample is part of a study of control samples from healthy donors and cancer patients. Only in-frame clones appear in the TCRdb table, and some are missing; sequencing was by immunoSEQ multiplex PCR. The sample yields roughly 160,000 clones, roughly 94% seen once. Specimen: PBMCs. This TCR was recovered from a man aged 55 to 70 with colorectal cancer.

The CDR3 coding sequence is TGTGCCAGTAGTATAGGGCAGGGTGGCTACACCTTC. The encoded protein is CASSIGQGGYTF. The rearrangement joins TRBV19 to TRBJ1-2; tentative D call: TRBD1 (5 bases). Per germline, CDR1 LNHDA and CDR2 SQIVND (reference sequence). Trimming cost V 1 base and J 7 bases, with 7 bases left between them. The CDR3 is made up of 12 amino acids. The variable domain in full, completed from reference TRBV19 and TRBJ1-2, reads DGGITQSPKYLFRKEGQNVTLSCEQNLNHDAMYWYRQDPGQGLRLIYYSQIVNDFQKGDIAEGYSVSREKKESFPLTVTSAQKNPTAFYLCASSIGQGGYTFGSGTRLTVV.